The source of this T cell receptor beta chain is a study of early T cells in non-severe SARS-CoV-2 infection. Study as a whole: The sequenced material was bulk RNA from unsorted whole blood, and its chains were unpaired. Study conclusions and caveats: VDJdb matching favored anti-spike CD8 responses, missing private and CD4 specificities.

Germline CDR1 reads MGHRA; CDR2 reads YSYEKL. CDR3 size: 11 residues. Attachment of unique molecular identifiers was made to individual cDNA molecules. TCRdb ran MiXCR on the 5' RACE reads and lists one entry per CDR3 protein. The table lists roughly 31,000 distinct CDR3 sequences, about 4.6% of them singletons. This clonotype has a count of ten or more. Its antigen is unknown. Compared with germline, one end of the junction differs, possibly owing to a read error. The chain links TRBV4-1 to TRBJ2-3; D ambiguous. The TCR sequence derives from an adult who was a healthcare worker with PCR-confirmed SARS-CoV-2 infection or an uninfected control (not recorded which). Sequences were obtained from whole blood. The CDR3 coding sequence is TGCGCCAGCAGCCAAGTCGGGCCTCCGGATTTT. Its protein product is CASSQVGPPDF.